This T cell receptor beta chain was profiled in a study of CD4+ T cells in melanoma. Study conclusions and caveats: Diverse differentiation states were reported for melanoma neoantigen-specific CD4+ T cells.

Method: immunoSEQ multiplex PCR; TCRdb's copy keeps in-frame clones and lacks some. The sample includes around 130,000 clones, around nine tenths of them seen just once. V dropped 6 bases and J dropped 2; count of bases not matched to a gene: 4. Germline V gives CDR1 SEHNR, CDR2 FQNEAQ (reference sequence). This CDR3 spans 15 amino acids. Comment on this clone: Antigen specificity is unknown.

The sequence came from a human donor with melanoma. V is TRBV7-9 and J is TRBJ2-3; 11 nucleotides agree with TRBD2. CDR3 sequence reads: CASRPSGGNTDTQYF. In DNA, the CDR3 is TGTGCCAGCAGACCTAGCGGGGGGAACACAGATACGCAGTATTTT.